This TCR beta chain comes out of a study of cytomegalovirus exposure and HLA in healthy donors. Overall study results and limits: Presence/absence analyses rested on an assumption that sequencing depth was roughly uniform across donors. Later analysis suggested most CMV-associated TCR beta chains were HLA-restricted. Reportedly, cytomegalovirus status was diagnosed with high sensitivity and specificity. TCR beta V- and J-gene trimming, according to a later analysis, was linked to a missense DCLRE1C variant.

The PCR had 60 Vbeta and 13 Jbeta primers. Using immunoSEQ multiplex PCR, the repertoire was profiled, and TCRdb retains in-frame clones only, with some absent. The table lists roughly 80,000 clones. On this clone itself: The target antigen is unknown.

Per the germline V gene, CDR1 is SEHNR and CDR2 is FQNEAQ (reference sequence). The CDR3 is 16 residues long. V trimming: 1 base; J trimming: 6 bases; junction bases outside the gene matches: 7. This TCR was sampled from a girl between 10 and 17 years old in good health and CMV-seropositive. V is TRBV7-9 and J is TRBJ2-3; 10 bases map to TRBD2. Sample: PBMCs. The CDR3 sequence is CASSLVASGGTDTQYF. The CDR3 DNA reads TGTGCCAGCAGCTTAGTGGCTAGCGGGGGTACGGATACGCAGTATTTT.